The rows below give T cell receptor beta chains drawn from one sample of a study of technical replicates of blood from a handful of donors. Method: immunoSEQ multiplex PCR; TCRdb's copy keeps in-frame clones and lacks some. This sample has some 57,000 clones, with around 97% found just once. Material for sequencing was T cells isolated from PBMCs. These TCRs come from a human donor in good health. Each CDR3 is given with its conserved first and last residue. Fields, in order: clone size, V gene, D gene, J gene, CDR3 protein, CDR3 DNA. D genes are given only for firm matches. A clone size is listed for some rows: how often the clone was seen (once, few, many), or a class if it is expanded.

abundance: NA; v_gene: TRBV5-1; d_gene: TRBD1; j_gene: TRBJ1-1; CDR3aa: CASSSRQGNTEAFF; CDR3nt: TGCGCCAGCAGCTCACGACAGGGGAACACTGAAGCTTTCTTT
abundance: NA; v_gene: TRBV9; d_gene: NA; j_gene: TRBJ2-6; CDR3aa: CASSPVMSGANVLTF; CDR3nt: TGTGCCAGCAGCCCAGTAATGTCCGGGGCCAACGTCCTGACTTTC
abundance: NA; v_gene: TRBV14; d_gene: NA; j_gene: TRBJ1-2; CDR3aa: CASSQVSYYGYTF; CDR3nt: TGTGCCAGCAGCCAAGTGTCGTACTATGGCTACACCTTC
abundance: NA; v_gene: TRBV28; d_gene: TRBD1; j_gene: TRBJ2-5; CDR3aa: CASSPRDRVGWDEETQYF; CDR3nt: TGTGCCAGCAGTCCCCGGGACAGGGTTGGATGGGACGAAGAGACCCAGTACTTC
abundance: NA; v_gene: TRBV28; d_gene: NA; j_gene: TRBJ2-7; CDR3aa: CASSFYEGPTYEQYF; CDR3nt: TGTGCCAGCAGTTTTTATGAGGGCCCAACCTACGAGCAGTACTTC
abundance: NA; v_gene: TRBV2; d_gene: TRBD1; j_gene: TRBJ1-5; CDR3aa: CASGTVNQPQHF; CDR3nt: TGTGCCAGCGGGACAGTGAATCAGCCCCAGCATTTT
abundance: NA; v_gene: TRBV19; d_gene: TRBD2; j_gene: TRBJ2-1; CDR3aa: CASSITSGDNEQFF; CDR3nt: TGTGCCAGTAGTATTACTAGCGGGGACAATGAGCAGTTCTTC
abundance: NA; v_gene: TRBV28; d_gene: TRBD2; j_gene: TRBJ2-5; CDR3aa: CASSRRLAGEKGETQYF; CDR3nt: TGTGCCAGCAGCCGCCGACTAGCGGGAGAAAAGGGGGAGACCCAGTACTTC
abundance: NA; v_gene: TRBV7-6; d_gene: TRBD1; j_gene: TRBJ1-6; CDR3aa: CASSLAGDRAQSPLHF; CDR3nt: TGTGCCAGCAGCTTAGCTGGCGACAGGGCCCAATCACCCCTCCACTTT
abundance: NA; v_gene: TRBV2; d_gene: TRBD1; j_gene: TRBJ2-7; CDR3aa: CASRRDSGSSYEQYF; CDR3nt: TGTGCCAGCAGACGGGACAGTGGTAGCTCCTACGAGCAGTACTTC
abundance: NA; v_gene: TRBV4-1; d_gene: TRBD1; j_gene: TRBJ1-1; CDR3aa: CASSSTGGGEAFF; CDR3nt: TGCGCCAGTTCTTCCACAGGGGGTGGTGAAGCTTTCTTT
abundance: once; v_gene: TRBV6-4; d_gene: NA; j_gene: TRBJ1-2; CDR3aa: CASSEKPQGSGYTF; CDR3nt: TGTGCCAGCAGTGAGAAGCCACAGGGCTCTGGCTACACCTTC
abundance: few; v_gene: TRBV4-1; d_gene: NA; j_gene: TRBJ1-1; CDR3aa: CASSHLTEAFF; CDR3nt: TGCGCCAGCAGCCACCTGACAGAAGCTTTCTTT
abundance: NA; v_gene: TRBV28; d_gene: NA; j_gene: TRBJ1-1; CDR3aa: CASSSGLGNTEAFF; CDR3nt: TGTGCCAGCTCTTCAGGATTGGGGAACACTGAAGCTTTCTTT